The clone carrying this T cell receptor beta chain was counted a few times. The data originate from a study of CD8+ T cells in alopecia areata. Study-level background: Treated patients were dosed with oral tofacitinib, taking 5 to 10 mg twice daily.

Individuals with alopecia areata gave both lesional scalp punch biopsies and peripheral blood for collection. Extracted RNA was reverse transcribed, and the resulting cDNA served as sequencing template. Assay used: immunoSEQ multiplex PCR; TCRdb lists only in-frame clones, some missing. The sample has some 120,000 clones; roughly 54% are singletons. The material was CD4+ T cells sorted from blood, obtained at week 0. The sequence was collected from a human donor with alopecia areata.

This chain's CDR3 is CASSRGQGAHNEQFF. As DNA, the CDR3 is TGTGCCAGCAGCCGGGGACAGGGGGCCCACAATGAGCAGTTCTTC. This rearrangement joins TRBV4-2 to TRBJ2-1; TRBD1 agrees at 12 bases. The V gene end was trimmed by 4 bases and the J gene end by 5 bases; junction bases not matched to a gene: 3. CDR1 and CDR2 (germline): LGHNA, YNFKEQ. The CDR3 covers 15 residues.